In this sample, the clone carrying this T cell receptor beta chain turned up once. This entry comes from a study of control samples from healthy donors and cancer patients. Here immunoSEQ multiplex PCR was the method, and the copy in TCRdb shows in-frame clones only, minus some. The table records about 130,000 clones, 92% of them present only once. The V gene lost 10 bases and the J gene lost 1 base, with 16 bases spanning the gap. The germline V gene has CDR1 LNHDA and CDR2 SQIVND (reference sequence). CDR3 length equals 14 residues. Sequencing was done on a sample of PBMCs. The clonotype originates from an elderly man with head and neck cancer. The chain combines TRBV19 with TRBJ1-1; TRBD1 might be the D (6 bases). CDR3 nucleotides: TGTGCCACTCTCCCGGGGGGGCAGAACACTGAAGCTTTCTTT. It yields the protein CATLPGGQNTEAFF.